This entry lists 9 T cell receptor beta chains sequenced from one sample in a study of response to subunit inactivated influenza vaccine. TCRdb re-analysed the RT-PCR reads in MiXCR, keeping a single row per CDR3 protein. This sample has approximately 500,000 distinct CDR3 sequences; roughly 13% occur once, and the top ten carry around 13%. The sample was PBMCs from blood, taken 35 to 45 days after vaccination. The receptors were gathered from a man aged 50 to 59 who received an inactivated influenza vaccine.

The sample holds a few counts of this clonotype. CDR3 nucleotides: TGTGCCAGCAGCTTCGGGCAGGCCTCGGACATTCAGTACTTC. Residues: CASSFGQASDIQYF. The rearrangement links TRBV7-2 to TRBJ2-4; D unclear. Germline V gene data show CDR1 as SGHTA and CDR2 as FQGNSA. V dropped 3 bases and J dropped 8 bases, with 14 bases sitting between them. The CDR3 spans 14 residues.

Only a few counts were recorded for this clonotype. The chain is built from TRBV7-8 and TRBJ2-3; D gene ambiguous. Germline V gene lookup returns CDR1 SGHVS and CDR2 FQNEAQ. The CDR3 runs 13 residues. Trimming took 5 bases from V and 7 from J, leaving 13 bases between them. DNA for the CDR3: TGTGCCAGCAGCCCCGACCCGCGGTATACGCAGTATTTT. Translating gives CASSPDPRYTQYF.

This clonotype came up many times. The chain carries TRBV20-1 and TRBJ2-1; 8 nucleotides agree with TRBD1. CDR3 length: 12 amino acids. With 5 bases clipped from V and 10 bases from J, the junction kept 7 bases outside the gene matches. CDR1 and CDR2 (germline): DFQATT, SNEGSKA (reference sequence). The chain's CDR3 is CSAGPDRDEQFF. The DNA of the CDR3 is TGCAGTGCTGGACCGGACAGGGACGAGCAGTTCTTC.

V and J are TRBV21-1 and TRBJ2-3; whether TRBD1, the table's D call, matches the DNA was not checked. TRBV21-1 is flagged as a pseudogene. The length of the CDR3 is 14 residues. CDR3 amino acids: CASSIGGPRDTQYF. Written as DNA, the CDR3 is TGTGCCAGCAGCATCGGCGGCCCGAGGGATACGCAGTATTTT.

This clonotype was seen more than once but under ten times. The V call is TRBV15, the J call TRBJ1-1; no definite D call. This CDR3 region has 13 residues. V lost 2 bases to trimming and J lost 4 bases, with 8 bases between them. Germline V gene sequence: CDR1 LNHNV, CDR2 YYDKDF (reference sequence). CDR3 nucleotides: TGTGCCACCAGCAGAAGAAAGGGCACTGAAGCTTTCTTT. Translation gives CATSRRKGTEAFF.

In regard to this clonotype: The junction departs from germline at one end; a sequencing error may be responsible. CDR3 bases: TGTGCCAGCAGTCACTCCCGGGACACCCTGGGCGGCTACACCTTC. Protein: CASSHSRDTLGGYTF. The chain employs TRBV6-5 and TRBJ1-2; possibly TRBD1 for D (6 bases). Germline CDR1 and CDR2: MNHEY and SVGAGI. The CDR3 sequence is 15 residues long.

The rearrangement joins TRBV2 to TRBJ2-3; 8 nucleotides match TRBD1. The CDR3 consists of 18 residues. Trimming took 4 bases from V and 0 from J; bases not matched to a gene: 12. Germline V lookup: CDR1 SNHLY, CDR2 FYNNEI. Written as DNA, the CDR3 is TGTGCCAGCAGTGTTAGACAGGGGCCCTTTTGGAGCACAGATACGCAGTATTTT. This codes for CASSVRQGPFWSTDTQYF.

The CDR3 loop reads CASSSTNRQLNTEAFF. In nucleotides, the CDR3 is TGTGCCAGCAGCTCGACTAACCGACAGTTGAACACTGAAGCTTTCTTT. The chain links TRBV5-6 to TRBJ1-1; perhaps TRBD1 as D (5 bases). CDR3 length equals 16 residues. The V gene's germline CDR1 is SGHDT and CDR2 YYEEEE. V was pared by 3 bases and J by 0 bases, with 15 bases between.

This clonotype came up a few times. CDR3 sequence (DNA): TGTGCCAGCTCACCCTTACCGCTGAGAGGGCTCAGCAATCAGCCCCAGCATTTT. This encodes CASSPLPLRGLSNQPQHF. The chain recombines TRBV18 with TRBJ1-5; D not resolved. This CDR3 is 18 amino acids long. Trimming cost V 3 bases and J 1 base, with 19 bases left between them. The V gene's germline CDR1 is KGHSH and CDR2 LQKENI.